This T cell receptor beta chain was sequenced during a study of cytomegalovirus exposure and HLA in healthy donors. Study-wide points: Specificity for CMV antigens was confirmed in vitro for a few of the CMV-associated chains. No immune exposure information besides CMV serostatus was available. The study recorded 150 to 200 TCR beta chains that were cytomegalovirus-associated.

This clone was recorded a few times. The antigen is unknown. As for the donors, each was a healthy bone marrow donor. Trimming took off 5 bases at V and 1 base at J, with 8 bases between the two ends. Germline CDR1 LNHDA, CDR2 SQIVND (reference sequence). CDR3 size: 13 residues. PCR employed 60 Vbeta and 13 Jbeta primers. TCRdb's copy holds only in-frame clones and misses some; the assay was immunoSEQ multiplex PCR. The profile shows about 180,000 clones, around 80% of them singletons. The chain joins TRBV19 to TRBJ1-1; D not resolved. Material: PBMCs. This sequence was found in a man between 18 and 29 years old in good health and CMV-seronegative. The CDR3 DNA is TGTGCCAGTAGTTGGCCAGGGAACACTGAAGCTTTCTTT. Its protein product is CASSWPGNTEAFF.